This T cell receptor (beta chain) comes out of a study of OX40 agonist ivuxolimab in advanced cancers. Produced via immunoSEQ multiplex PCR; TCRdb's table is partial and in-frame only. The table includes 65,000 to 75,000 clones, 80% to 85% detected once. The count of this clone is one. Germline CDR1 is GTSNPN and CDR2 is SVGIG (reference sequence). With V trimmed by 3 bases and J by 0 bases, 6 bases remained unmatched. The CDR3 covers 15 residues. This receptor was obtained from an adult with an advanced solid tumor such as melanoma, head and neck, liver or kidney cancer. Sequencing used CD4+ or CD8+ T cells sorted from blood, obtained in a trial of the OX40 agonist ivuxolimab. The chain has TRBV30 and TRBJ2-3; TRBD1 matches at 7 bases. The CDR3 bases are TGTGCCTGGAGGACAGGGAACCCTAGCACAGATACGCAGTATTTT. Translation: CAWRTGNPSTDTQYF. Looking up the rest from reference TRBV30 and TRBJ2-3 gives the full variable domain: SQTIHQWPATLVQPVGSPLSLECTVEGTSNPNLYWYRQAAGRGLQLLFYSVGIGQISSEVPQNLSASRPQDRQFILSSKKLLLSDSGFYLCAWRTGNPSTDTQYFGPGTRLTVL.